Below, 19 T cell receptor beta chains from the same sample are listed, as sequenced in a study of T cells in Graves' hyperthyroidism and ophthalmopathy. The source material, RNA transcripts, was used to amplify TCR beta CDR3 regions. The study used the HTBI primer set for a first-round RT-PCR of the TCR CDR3. TCRdb fed the multiplex PCR reads into MiXCR, producing one record per CDR3 protein. The sample shows about 290,000 distinct CDR3 sequences, roughly 15% of them seen only once. Sequencing was done on a sample of blood. The receptors were gathered from a woman aged 25-40 years with Graves' hyperthyroidism that later progressed to Graves' ophthalmopathy.

This clonotype was observed a few times. V usage is TRBV29-1 and J usage is TRBJ1-3, with D hard to call. Germline V gene sequence: CDR1 SQVTM, CDR2 ANQGSEA. This CDR3 is 16 amino acids long. The germline V and J ends were trimmed by 0 bases and 0 bases, with 12 bases remaining between them. CDR3 region: CSVEDVRSSSGNTIYF. The CDR3, as DNA: TGCAGCGTTGAAGACGTCCGGTCAAGCTCTGGAAACACCATATATTTT.

This clonotype was recorded at least ten times. The chain links TRBV5-1 to TRBJ2-7, with D uncertain. Germline V lookup: CDR1 SGHRS, CDR2 YFSETQ. The CDR3 has 13 amino acids. Trimming took off 9 bases at V and 2 bases at J, with 15 bases between the two ends. The CDR3, as DNA: TGCGCCACCTCGGACGACGGAACCTACGAGCAGTACTTC. This sequence encodes CATSDDGTYEQYF.

In regard to this clonotype: One junction end does not reproduce the germline sequence, and a read error may be involved. The chain recombines TRBV20-1 with TRBJ2-7; D is undetermined. CDR3 size: 12 residues. Germline V gene sequence: CDR1 DFQATT, CDR2 SNEGSKA (reference sequence). The CDR3 region has the DNA TGCAGTCCCTCCTCCGGCCACTACGGGCAGTACTTC. Protein: CSPSSGHYGQYF.

With regard to this clonotype: The junction and the germline gene differ at one end; a read error may be behind it. The rearrangement links TRBV27 to TRBJ2-7, with D unclear. From germline, CDR1 is MNHEY and CDR2 SMNVEV (reference sequence). The CDR3 runs to 14 residues. CDR3 sequence: CAGSPRVATYEQYF. The CDR3 nucleotides are TGTGCCGGCAGTCCCCGGGTGGCAACCTACGAGCAGTACTTC.

This clonotype was observed many times. V and J are TRBV18 and TRBJ2-5; 7 positions match TRBD2. This CDR3 region has 14 residues. CDR1 is KGHSH, CDR2 LQKENI, per germline. V shed 3 bases, J shed 2 bases, and the junction held 3 bases outside the gene matches. The CDR3, as DNA: TGTGCCAGCTCACCTGCTAGCGGTCAAGAGACCCAGTACTTC. Amino acid sequence: CASSPASGQETQYF.

CDR3 sequence: CASSEDGHPNYGYTF. In DNA, the CDR3 is TGTGCCAGCAGTGAAGATGGTCACCCTAACTATGGCTACACCTTC. The chain uses TRBV6-1 and TRBJ1-2; D unresolved. The CDR3 extends over 15 amino acids. V was pared by 1 base and J by 0 bases, with 9 bases between. The germline V gene has CDR1 MNHNS and CDR2 SASEGT.

This clonotype has at least ten counts. The chain couples TRBV7-2 to TRBJ1-6, with 7 positions matching TRBD1. V gave up 5 bases and J gave up 7 bases; unmatched junction bases: 11. CDR1 and CDR2 (germline): SGHTA, FQGNSA. This CDR3 contains 16 residues. CDR3 DNA: TGTGCCAGCAGCCCATCGACAGGGAGCGGAAATTCACCCCTCCACTTT. It codes for CASSPSTGSGNSPLHF.

As regards this clonotype: The CDR3 end shows no conserved phenylalanine or tryptophan, and so a read error is likely. This chain connects TRBV3-1 to TRBJ1-1; D is uncertain. The V end lost 2 bases, the J end lost 4 bases, and 17 bases lay between the germline ends. Germline CDR1 LGHDT, CDR2 YNNKEL (reference sequence). The CDR3 spans 16 residues. CDR3 DNA sequence: TGTGCCAGCAGCCAAACCTGGACGGAGATGAGCACTGAAGCTTTCTCT. It encodes CASSQTWTEMSTEAFS.

The V and J genes are TRBV12-3 or TRBV12-4 and TRBJ2-2; D not resolved. V was shortened by 1 base and J by 3 bases, with 6 bases between the two germline ends. There are 14 residues in the CDR3. The CDR3 DNA reads TGTGCCAGCAGTTTAGGTCAGGACACCGGGGAGCTGTTTTTT. This translates into CASSLGQDTGELFF.

This clonotype was seen many times. J is TRBJ2-7 and V is TRBV20-1, with TRBD1 as a possible D gene (6 bases). Trimming stripped 7 bases from V and 1 base from J, with 11 bases between. Germline lookup yields CDR1 DFQATT and CDR2 SNEGSKA (reference sequence). The CDR3 extends over 12 amino acids. The CDR3 DNA sequence: TGCAGTGTGAACAGGGATTCCTACGAGCAGTACTTC. Translating gives CSVNRDSYEQYF.

This chain uses TRBV9 with TRBJ2-3; 8 bases align to TRBD2. The V gene's germline CDR1 is SGDLS and CDR2 YYNGEE. V was clipped by 2 bases and J by 2 bases; unmatched bases: 13. The CDR3 totals 18 residues. CDR3 sequence reads: CASSVKGGRTSTTDTQYF. CDR3 bases: TGTGCCAGCAGCGTTAAGGGAGGGCGGACTAGCACCACAGATACGCAGTATTTT. The full variable domain, its missing parts supplied by reference TRBV9 and TRBJ2-3, is DSGVTQTPKHLITATGQRVTLRCSPRSGDLSVYWYQQSLDQGLQFLIQYYNGEERAKGNILERFSAQQFPDLHSELNLSSLELGDSALYFCASSVKGGRTSTTDTQYFGPGTRLTVL.

This clonotype was seen repeatedly, ten times or more. A much bigger clone sits one base away, suggesting this may be a read error. The chain uses TRBV9 and TRBJ2-1; TRBD2 matches at 8 bases. V dropped 4 bases and J dropped 0; count of bases not matched to a gene: 3. The CDR3 totals 15 residues. Germline V lookup: CDR1 SGDLS, CDR2 YYNGEE. CDR3 protein: CASSTGTSSYNEQFF. The CDR3 coding sequence is TGTGCCAGCAGCACCGGGACTAGCTCCTACAATGAGCAGTTCTTC.

This clonotype showed up many times. The gene calls are TRBV5-1 and TRBJ1-1; no reliable D call. There are 13 residues in the CDR3. Germline V gene data show CDR1 as SGHRS and CDR2 as YFSETQ. V was shortened by 4 bases and J by 3 bases, with 10 bases between the two germline ends. CDR3 DNA: TGCGCCAGCAGCCCTAGTGGTGACACTGAAGCTTTCTTT. Its translation is CASSPSGDTEAFF. The full variable domain, in which reference TRBV5-1 and TRBJ1-1 provide the parts outside the CDR3, is KAGVTQTPRYLIKTRGQQVTLSCSPISGHRSVSWYQQTPGQGLQFLFEYFSETQRNKGNFPGRFSGRQFSNSRSEMNVSTLELGDSALYLCASSPSGDTEAFFGQGTRLTVV.

This clonotype was counted at least ten times. This chain uses TRBV30 with TRBJ2-2, with D hard to call. Germline loops: CDR1 GTSNPN, CDR2 SVGIG (reference sequence). This CDR3 has 16 residues. Trimming shortened V by 0 bases and J by 3 bases, and 14 bases separated the two germline ends. CDR3 coding DNA: TGTGCCTGGAGTGTACTTTCCGGGCGTTACACCGGGGAGCTGTTTTTT. This encodes CAWSVLSGRYTGELFF.

The genes are TRBV2 and TRBJ1-1; tentatively, D is TRBD1 (6 bases). V gave up 3 bases and J gave up 3 bases, with 11 bases separating them. This CDR3 has 14 residues. The V gene's germline CDR1 is SNHLY and CDR2 FYNNEI. This CDR3 is CASSETGADTEAFF. The CDR3 bases are TGTGCCAGCAGTGAGACGGGGGCTGACACTGAAGCTTTCTTT.

The chain is built from TRBV9 and TRBJ1-3; D is uncertain. Germline CDR1 is SGDLS and CDR2 is YYNGEE. With 5 bases removed from V and 1 base from J, the gap between germline ends came to 16 bases. There are 16 residues in the CDR3. CDR3 sequence reads: CASSSTGPESGNTIYF. CDR3 DNA: TGTGCCAGCAGTTCCACCGGGCCCGAGTCTGGAAACACCATATATTTT. Drawing the rest from reference TRBV9 and TRBJ1-3, the complete variable domain is DSGVTQTPKHLITATGQRVTLRCSPRSGDLSVYWYQQSLDQGLQFLIQYYNGEERAKGNILERFSAQQFPDLHSELNLSSLELGDSALYFCASSSTGPESGNTIYFGEGSWLTVV.

With regard to this clonotype: This may come from a read error, since a much larger clone is one base off. Because the CDR3 is missing its conserved closing phenylalanine or tryptophan, this is likely a read error. The gene calls are TRBV5-4 and TRBJ1-1, with TRBD1 identical over 8 bases. In germline, CDR1 is SGHNT, CDR2 YYREEE (reference sequence). The CDR3 runs to 17 residues. J lost 2 bases, V lost 0 bases, and 9 bases had no gene match. CDR3: CASSLGQGMISNTEAFL. CDR3 coding DNA: TGTGCCAGCAGCTTGGGACAGGGGATGATCAGTAACACTGAAGCTTTCCTT.

This clonotype was found many times. The rearrangement links TRBV3-1 to TRBJ2-5; D call uncertain. Germline V lookup: CDR1 LGHDT, CDR2 YNNKEL (reference sequence). The germline V and J ends were trimmed by 3 bases and 9 bases, with 11 bases remaining between them. The CDR3 length is 12 residues. The CDR3 coding sequence is TGTGCCAGCAGCCAGGACGTTTCCGCCCAGTACTTC. It specifies CASSQDVSAQYF.

The V and J genes are TRBV4-3 and TRBJ2-3, with D unresolved. Trimming took 0 bases from V and 4 from J, leaving 5 bases between them. The CDR3 is 13 amino acids. Germline V gene lookup returns CDR1 LGHNA and CDR2 YSLEER. The CDR3 loop reads CASSQDLPDTQYF. DNA of the CDR3: TGCGCCAGCAGCCAAGATCTCCCAGATACGCAGTATTTT.